This T cell receptor (beta chain) comes out of a study of identical twins. CDR3 length equals 15 residues. Trimming cost V 1 base and J 4 bases, with 13 bases left between them. Healthy Caucasians were all of the donors. This clonotype came up a few times. Antigen unknown. Study-level findings and limits: Excess sharing by twins proved weaker in beta out-of-frame sequences.

TCRdb reanalysed the 5' RACE reads using MiXCR and keeps one entry per CDR3 protein. The sample consists of just under 650,000 distinct CDR3 sequences, roughly 7.1% of them appearing once. This sample also belongs to another study, concerning yellow fever vaccine responses in identical twins.

The rearrangement uses TRBV12-3 or TRBV12-4 and TRBJ1-2; TRBD1 is a possible D gene (5 bases). The clonotype was recovered from a woman under 30 in good health. Sequencing was done on a sample of PBMCs. CDR3 loop: CASSLGPGGTYGYTF. The CDR3 coding sequence is TGTGCCAGCAGTTTAGGACCCGGGGGGACCTATGGCTACACCTTC.